This TCR beta chain came from a study of blood T cell repertoires in COVID-19. Study-level background: COVID-19 samples, acute and convalescent, were from the United States, Italy and Spain.

The study recruited people aged 18 to 89 years across about two dozen US areas. Participant-reported clinical history was the basis for cohort assignment. This CDR3 is built from 15 residues. V shed 5 bases and J 5 bases; nucleotides not matched to a gene: 8. Per the germline V gene, CDR1 is SEHNR and CDR2 is FQNEAQ (reference sequence). This clone was seen more than once but under ten times. Per the study methods: Reference gene primer amplification gave estimated nucleated cell counts. Profiled with immunoSEQ multiplex PCR; TCRdb holds only in-frame clones, not every one. The D gene and trimming were derived from the DNA, and the V and J assignments and clone size from that table. The table shows 200,000 to 250,000 clones, with roughly 87% occurring only once.

The genes are TRBV7-9 and TRBJ2-7; 11 bases are a match to TRBD2. The material sequenced was PBMCs or T cells enriched from blood (not recorded which). The source is a man aged 18-30 years with acute COVID-19. CDR3 sequence: CASSLTSGSNHEQYF. In nucleotides, the CDR3 is TGTGCCAGCAGCCTTACTAGCGGGAGTAACCACGAGCAGTACTTC.